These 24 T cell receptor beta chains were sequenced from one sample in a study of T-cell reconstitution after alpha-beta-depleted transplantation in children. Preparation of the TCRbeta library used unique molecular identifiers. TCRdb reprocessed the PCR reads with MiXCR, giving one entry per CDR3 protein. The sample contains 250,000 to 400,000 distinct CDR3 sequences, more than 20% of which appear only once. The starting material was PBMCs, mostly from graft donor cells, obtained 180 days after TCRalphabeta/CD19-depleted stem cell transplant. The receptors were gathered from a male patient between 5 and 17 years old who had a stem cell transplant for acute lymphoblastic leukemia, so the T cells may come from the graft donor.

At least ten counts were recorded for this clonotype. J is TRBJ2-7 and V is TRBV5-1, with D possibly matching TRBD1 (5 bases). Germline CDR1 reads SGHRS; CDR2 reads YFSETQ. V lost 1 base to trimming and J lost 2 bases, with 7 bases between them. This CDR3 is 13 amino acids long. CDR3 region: CASSLTTAYEQYF. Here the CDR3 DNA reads TGCGCCAGCAGCTTGACGACAGCCTACGAGCAGTACTTC.

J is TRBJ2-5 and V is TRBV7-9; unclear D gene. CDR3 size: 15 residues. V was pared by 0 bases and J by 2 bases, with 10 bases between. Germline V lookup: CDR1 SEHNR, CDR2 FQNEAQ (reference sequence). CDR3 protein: CASSLATAHQETQYF. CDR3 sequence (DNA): TGTGCCAGCAGCTTAGCTACGGCCCATCAAGAGACCCAGTACTTC.

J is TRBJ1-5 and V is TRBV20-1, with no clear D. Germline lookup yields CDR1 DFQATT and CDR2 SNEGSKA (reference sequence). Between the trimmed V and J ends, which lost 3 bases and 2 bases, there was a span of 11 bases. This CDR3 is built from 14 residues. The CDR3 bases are TGCAGTGCTAGGAACATGCAGGGCAATCAGCCCCAGCATTTT. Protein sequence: CSARNMQGNQPQHF.

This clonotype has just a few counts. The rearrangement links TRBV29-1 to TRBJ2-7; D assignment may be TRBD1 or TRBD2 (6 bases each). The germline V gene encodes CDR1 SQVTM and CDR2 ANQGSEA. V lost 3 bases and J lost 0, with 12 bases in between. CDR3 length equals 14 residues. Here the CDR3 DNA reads TGCAGCGTTGAGGGGGGCACGAGCTCCTACGAGCAGTACTTC. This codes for CSVEGGTSSYEQYF.

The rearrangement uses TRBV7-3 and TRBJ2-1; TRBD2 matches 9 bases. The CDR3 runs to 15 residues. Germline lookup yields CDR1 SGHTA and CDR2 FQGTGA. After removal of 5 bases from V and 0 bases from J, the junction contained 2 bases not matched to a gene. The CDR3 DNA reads TGTGCCAGCAGCGCAGCGGGAGGCTCCTACAATGAGCAGTTCTTC. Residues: CASSAAGGSYNEQFF.

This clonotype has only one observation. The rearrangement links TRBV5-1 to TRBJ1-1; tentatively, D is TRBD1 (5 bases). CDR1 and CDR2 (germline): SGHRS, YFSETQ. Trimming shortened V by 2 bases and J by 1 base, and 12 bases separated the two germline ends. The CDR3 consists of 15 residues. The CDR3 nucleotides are TGCGCCAGCAGCTTTTCCCGGGGCACGAACACTGAAGCTTTCTTT. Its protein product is CASSFSRGTNTEAFF.

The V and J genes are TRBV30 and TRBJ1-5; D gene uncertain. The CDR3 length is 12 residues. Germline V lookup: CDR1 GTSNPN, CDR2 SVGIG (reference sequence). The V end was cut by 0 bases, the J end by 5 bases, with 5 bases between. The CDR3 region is CAWSVRDQPQHF. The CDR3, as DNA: TGTGCCTGGAGTGTACGAGATCAGCCCCAGCATTTT.

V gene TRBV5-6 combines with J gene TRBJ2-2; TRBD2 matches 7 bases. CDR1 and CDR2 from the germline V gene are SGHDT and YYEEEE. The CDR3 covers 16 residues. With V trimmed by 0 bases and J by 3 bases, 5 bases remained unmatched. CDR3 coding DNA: TGTGCCAGCAGCTTGGTTTGGCTAGCGGACACCGGGGAGCTGTTTTTT. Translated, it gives CASSLVWLADTGELFF. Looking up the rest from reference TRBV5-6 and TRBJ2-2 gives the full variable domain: DAGVTQSPTHLIKTRGQQVTLRCSPKSGHDTVSWYQQALGQGPQFIFQYYEEEERQRGNFPDRFSGHQFPNYSSELNVNALLLGDSALYLCASSLVWLADTGELFFGEGSRLTVL.

The CDR3: CASSSGGVSGNTIYF. In nucleotides, the CDR3 is TGCGCCAGCAGCTCGGGAGGGGTCTCTGGAAACACCATATATTTT. The V and J genes are TRBV5-1 and TRBJ1-3; D perhaps matches TRBD1 (5 bases). Looked up from germline, CDR1 is SGHRS and CDR2 is YFSETQ. This CDR3 comprises 15 residues. Trimming took off 3 bases at V and 0 bases at J, with 10 bases between the two ends.

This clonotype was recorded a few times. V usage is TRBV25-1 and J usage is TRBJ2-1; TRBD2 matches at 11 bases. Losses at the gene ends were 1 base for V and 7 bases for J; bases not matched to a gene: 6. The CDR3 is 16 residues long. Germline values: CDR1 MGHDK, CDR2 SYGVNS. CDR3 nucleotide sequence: TGTGCCAGCAGTGAATTAGCGGGAGGGCCACGGAATGAGCAGTTCTTC. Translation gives CASSELAGGPRNEQFF.

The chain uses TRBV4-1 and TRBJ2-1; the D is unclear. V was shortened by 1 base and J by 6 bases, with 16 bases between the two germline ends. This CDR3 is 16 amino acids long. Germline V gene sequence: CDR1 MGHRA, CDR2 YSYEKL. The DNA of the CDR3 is TGCGCCAGCAGCCAAGCGATCCCCTCCTTCGGCAATGAGCAGTTCTTC. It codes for CASSQAIPSFGNEQFF.

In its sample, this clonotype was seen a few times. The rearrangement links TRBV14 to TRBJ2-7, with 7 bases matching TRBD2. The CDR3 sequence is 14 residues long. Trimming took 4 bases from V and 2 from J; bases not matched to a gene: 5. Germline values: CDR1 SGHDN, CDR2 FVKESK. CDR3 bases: TGTGCCAGCAGCCGTCTGGGGGGGGCCTACGAGCAGTACTTC. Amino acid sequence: CASSRLGGAYEQYF.

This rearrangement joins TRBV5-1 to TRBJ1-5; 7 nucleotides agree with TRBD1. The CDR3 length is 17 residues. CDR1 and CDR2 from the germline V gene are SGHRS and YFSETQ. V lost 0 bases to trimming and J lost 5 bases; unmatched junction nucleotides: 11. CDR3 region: CASSLAGRQGGDQPQHF. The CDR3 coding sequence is TGCGCCAGCAGCTTGGCCGGGCGACAGGGTGGGGATCAGCCCCAGCATTTT.

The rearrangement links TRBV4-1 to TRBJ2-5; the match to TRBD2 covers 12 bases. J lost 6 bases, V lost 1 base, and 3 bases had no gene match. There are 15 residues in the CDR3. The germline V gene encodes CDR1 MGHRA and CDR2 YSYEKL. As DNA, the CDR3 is TGCGCCAGCAGCCAAGGGACTAGCGGGACCCAGACCCAGTACTTC. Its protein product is CASSQGTSGTQTQYF.

The CDR3 spells CASSQGFAGGTEAFF. As DNA, the CDR3 is TGCGCCAGCAGCCAAGGATTCGCGGGGGGCACTGAAGCTTTCTTT. The chain has TRBV4-1 and TRBJ1-1, with D tentatively TRBD1 (5 bases). Per the germline V gene, CDR1 is MGHRA and CDR2 is YSYEKL. The V and J ends lost 1 base and 4 bases respectively, with 13 bases between them. The CDR3 is 15 residues long.

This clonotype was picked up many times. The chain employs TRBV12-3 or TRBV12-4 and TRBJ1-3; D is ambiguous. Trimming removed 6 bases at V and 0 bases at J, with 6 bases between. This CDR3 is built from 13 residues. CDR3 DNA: TGTGCCAGCAGGCACCTCTCTGGAAACACCATATATTTT. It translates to CASRHLSGNTIYF.

CDR3 in DNA: TGTGCCAGCAGCCAGGATCCGTACCAAGAGACCCAGTACTTC. This gives the protein CASSQDPYQETQYF. This chain joins TRBV13 and TRBJ2-5; D ambiguous. The germline gives CDR1 PRHDT, CDR2 FYEKMQ (reference sequence). Trimming pared 5 bases from V and 0 bases from J, leaving 10 bases between. This CDR3 is 14 amino acids long.

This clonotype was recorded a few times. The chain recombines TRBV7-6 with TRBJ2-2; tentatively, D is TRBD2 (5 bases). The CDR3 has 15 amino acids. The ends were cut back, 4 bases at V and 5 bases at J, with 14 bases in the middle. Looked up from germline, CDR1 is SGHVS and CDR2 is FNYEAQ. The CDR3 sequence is CASSSGNRGTGELFF. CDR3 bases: TGTGCCAGCAGCTCGGGAAATCGAGGGACCGGGGAGCTGTTTTTT.

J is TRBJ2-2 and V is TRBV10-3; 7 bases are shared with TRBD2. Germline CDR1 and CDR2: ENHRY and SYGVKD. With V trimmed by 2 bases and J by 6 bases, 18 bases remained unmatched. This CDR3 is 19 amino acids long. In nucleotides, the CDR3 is TGTGCCATCAGTGAGCGGGCCCATGTGGGCGGGAGAAGGGCCGGGGAGCTGTTTTTT. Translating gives CAISERAHVGGRRAGELFF.

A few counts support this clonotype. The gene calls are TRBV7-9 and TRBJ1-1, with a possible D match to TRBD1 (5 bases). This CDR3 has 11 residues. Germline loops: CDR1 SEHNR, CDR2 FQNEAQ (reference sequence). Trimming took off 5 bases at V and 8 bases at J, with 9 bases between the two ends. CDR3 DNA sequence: TGTGCCAGCAGCCCCGACAGCGAAGCTTTCTTT. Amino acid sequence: CASSPDSEAFF.

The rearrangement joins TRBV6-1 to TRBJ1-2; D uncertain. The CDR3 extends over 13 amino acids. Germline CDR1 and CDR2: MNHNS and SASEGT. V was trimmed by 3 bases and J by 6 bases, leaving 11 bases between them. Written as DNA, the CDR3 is TGTGCCAGCAGTGACTGGGCATTCGATGGCTACACCTTC. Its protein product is CASSDWAFDGYTF.

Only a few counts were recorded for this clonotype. This CDR3 reads CSVGDYNEQFF. For the CDR3, the DNA is TGCAGTGTCGGGGATTACAATGAGCAGTTCTTC. The chain has TRBV20-1 and TRBJ2-1, with a possible D match to TRBD2 (5 bases). V was pared by 7 bases and J by 4 bases, with 8 bases between. The CDR3 consists of 11 residues. Germline V gene sequence: CDR1 DFQATT, CDR2 SNEGSKA (reference sequence).

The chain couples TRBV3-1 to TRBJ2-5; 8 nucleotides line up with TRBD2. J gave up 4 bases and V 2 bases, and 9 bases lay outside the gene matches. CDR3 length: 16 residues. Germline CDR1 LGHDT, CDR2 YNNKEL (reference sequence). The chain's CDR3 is CASSQRSGSRGETQYF. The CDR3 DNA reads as TGTGCCAGCAGCCAACGCAGCGGGAGCAGGGGAGAGACCCAGTACTTC.

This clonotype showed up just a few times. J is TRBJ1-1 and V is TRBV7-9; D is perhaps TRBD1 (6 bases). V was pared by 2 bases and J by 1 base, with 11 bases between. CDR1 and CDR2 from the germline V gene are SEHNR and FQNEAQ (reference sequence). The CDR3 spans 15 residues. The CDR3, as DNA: TGTGCCAGCAGCTTATCGCCGGGACAGAACACTGAAGCTTTCTTT. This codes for CASSLSPGQNTEAFF.